Listed below are T cell receptor beta chains from one sample, sequenced in a study of OX40 agonist ivuxolimab in advanced cancers. The data were produced by immunoSEQ multiplex PCR, yet TCRdb's version contains in-frame clones alone and is incomplete. This table holds about 100,000 clones, 75% to 95% found once. This sample comprised CD4+ or CD8+ T cells sorted from blood, obtained in a trial of the OX40 agonist ivuxolimab. The receptors were gathered from an adult with an advanced solid tumor such as melanoma, head and neck, liver or kidney cancer. The CDR3 runs from the conserved cysteine through the conserved F or W. A D gene is named only where the DNA matches it firmly. Some rows mark clone size as missing; the rest say once, few, many or name a class of expanded clone.

v_gene	j_gene	abundance	d_gene	CDR3aa	CDR3nt
TRBV6-5	TRBJ2-2	few	NA	CASSRGLTNTGELFF	TGTGCCAGCAGCCGCGGGCTGACGAACACCGGGGAGCTGTTTTTT
TRBV4-3	TRBJ2-5	NA	TRBD2	CASSQDRTSGQETQYF	TGCGCCAGCAGCCAAGACAGGACTAGCGGGCAAGAGACCCAGTACTTC
TRBV6-6	TRBJ2-2	NA	TRBD2	CASRSSGRLFF	TGTGCCAGCCGGTCTAGCGGGAGACTGTTTTTT
TRBV7-9	TRBJ2-7	once	NA	CASRAGGAYEQYF	TGTGCCAGCAGAGCCGGCGGGGCTTACGAGCAGTACTTC
TRBV10-3	TRBJ2-7	NA	NA	CAISDLPGRYEQYF	TGTGCCATCAGTGACTTACCAGGTCGCTACGAGCAGTACTTC
TRBV27	TRBJ2-7	NA	TRBD2	CASSSLAGGRYEQYF	TGTGCCAGCAGTTCCCTAGCGGGCGGTCGGTACGAGCAGTACTTC
TRBV28	TRBJ1-2	NA	TRBD1	CASRPDRVGYTF	TGTGCCAGCAGGCCCGACAGGGTAGGCTACACCTTC
TRBV4-1	TRBJ1-1	once	TRBD1	CASSKRQGGSTEAFF	TGCGCCAGCAGCAAACGACAGGGGGGTAGCACTGAAGCTTTCTTT
TRBV10-3	TRBJ2-7	NA	TRBD2	CAIRAGVAYEQYF	TGTGCCATCAGGGCGGGAGTGGCCTACGAGCAGTACTTC
TRBV30	TRBJ2-7	NA	TRBD1	CAWRTGQGKNYEQYF	TGTGCCTGGAGGACGGGACAGGGAAAAAACTACGAGCAGTACTTC
TRBV15	TRBJ2-7	NA	NA	CATSRDGYEQYF	TGTGCCACCAGCAGAGACGGATACGAGCAGTACTTC
TRBV6-6	TRBJ2-2	NA	NA	CASSWRGRPTGELFF	TGTGCCAGCAGTTGGCGAGGGCGACCCACCGGGGAGCTGTTTTTT
TRBV5-4	TRBJ2-3	NA	NA	CASSLGGTDTQYF	TGTGCCAGCAGCTTGGGGGGCACAGATACGCAGTATTTT
TRBV29-1	TRBJ2-3	NA	NA	CSVEFGLRADTQYF	TGCAGCGTTGAGTTCGGATTGCGGGCAGATACGCAGTATTTT
TRBV5-1	TRBJ2-5	NA	TRBD1	CASSWTGSLRETQYF	TGCGCCAGCAGCTGGACAGGGAGTTTAAGAGAGACCCAGTACTTC
TRBV5-1	TRBJ1-5	once	NA	CASSLEPYSNQPQHF	TGCGCCAGCAGCTTGGAGCCGTATAGCAATCAGCCCCAGCATTTT
TRBV25-1	TRBJ2-1	NA	TRBD2	CASSEPASGDNEQFF	TGTGCCAGCAGTGAACCGGCTAGCGGAGACAATGAGCAGTTCTTC
TRBV27	TRBJ1-2	NA	NA	CASSFSGAYGYTF	TGTGCCAGCAGTTTTTCAGGGGCCTATGGCTACACCTTC
TRBV7-2	TRBJ2-7	NA	NA	CASSLVPGGYEQYF	TGTGCCAGCAGCTTAGTCCCTGGGGGCTACGAGCAGTACTTC
TRBV11-2	TRBJ2-1	NA	TRBD2	CASSLWTSGASYNEQFF	TGTGCCAGCAGCTTATGGACTAGCGGGGCCTCCTACAATGAGCAGTTCTTC
TRBV27	TRBJ2-2	NA	TRBD2	CASRAGWGNTGELFF	TGTGCCAGCAGAGCGGGGTGGGGGAACACCGGGGAGCTGTTTTTT
TRBV19	TRBJ1-5	NA	TRBD1	CASSIDRGQPQHF	TGTGCCAGTAGTATCGACAGGGGACAGCCCCAGCATTTT
TRBV6-6	TRBJ1-1	NA	NA	CASSSVRGSWAFF	TGTGCCAGCAGTTCCGTAAGGGGGAGTTGGGCTTTCTTT
TRBV11-3	TRBJ2-2	NA	TRBD2	CASSTRLAGGWAGELFF	TGTGCCAGCAGCACAAGACTAGCGGGAGGATGGGCCGGGGAGCTGTTTTTT
TRBV29-1	TRBJ2-3	NA	NA	CSAGSDTQYF	TGCAGCGCTGGTTCGGATACGCAGTATTTT
TRBV6-5	TRBJ2-5	NA	NA	CASSRGVGETQYF	TGTGCCAGCAGTCGAGGGGTCGGAGAGACCCAGTACTTC
TRBV28	TRBJ2-7	NA	TRBD1	CASTLGTEYYEQYF	TGTGCCAGCACCCTCGGGACAGAGTACTACGAGCAGTACTTC
TRBV19	TRBJ1-2	NA	NA	CASYHPSLAGGAPARGYTF	TGTGCCAGCTACCACCCCTCCCTGGCTGGGGGCGCCCCCGCACGGGGCTACACCTTC
TRBV9	TRBJ1-5	NA	NA	CASSVSSGGQPQHF	TGTGCCAGCAGCGTAAGCTCGGGTGGACAGCCCCAGCATTTT
TRBV4-3	TRBJ1-1	NA	TRBD1	CASSQQQGARTEAFF	TGCGCCAGCAGCCAACAGCAGGGGGCGAGGACTGAAGCTTTCTTT
TRBV28	TRBJ2-1	NA	TRBD2	CASSSLGAGVVGNEQFF	TGTGCCAGCAGTTCCCTAGGGGCGGGAGTGGTAGGAAATGAGCAGTTCTTC
TRBV29-1	TRBJ1-1	NA	NA	CSVRAGRREAFF	TGCAGCGTTCGGGCAGGGCGTCGTGAAGCTTTCTTT
TRBV29-1	TRBJ2-7	NA	NA	CSARGHQDAYEQYF	TGCAGCGCCAGGGGACATCAGGACGCCTACGAGCAGTACTTC
TRBV18	TRBJ2-1	NA	TRBD2	CASSPPGLAGPNEQFF	TGTGCCAGCTCACCACCGGGACTAGCGGGGCCAAATGAGCAGTTCTTC
TRBV18	TRBJ2-7	once	NA	CASSPGNSYEQYF	TGTGCCAGCTCACCGGGTAACTCCTACGAGCAGTACTTC
TRBV19	TRBJ2-3	NA	NA	CASSNGASTDTQYF	TGTGCCAGTAGTAACGGGGCTAGCACAGATACGCAGTATTTT
TRBV7-2	TRBJ2-7	NA	NA	CASSLVSGLSYEQYF	TGTGCCAGCAGCTTAGTTAGCGGACTCTCCTACGAGCAGTACTTC
TRBV9	TRBJ1-1	NA	NA	CASSVEQNGRAFF	TGTGCCAGCAGCGTAGAACAGAATGGAAGGGCTTTCTTT
TRBV18	TRBJ1-1	once	TRBD1	CASSPQQGVAFF	TGTGCCAGCTCACCTCAACAGGGGGTGGCTTTCTTT
TRBV7-2	TRBJ1-2	NA	TRBD1	CASSLAGGQGYNYGYTF	TGTGCCAGCAGCTTAGCCGGTGGACAGGGGTACAACTATGGCTACACCTTC
TRBV5-1	TRBJ2-1	NA	NA	CASKLGTGQYNEQFF	TGCGCCAGCAAACTAGGAACCGGGCAGTACAATGAGCAGTTCTTC
TRBV18	TRBJ1-2	few	NA	CASSRKGRTDGGYGYTF	TGTGCCAGCTCACGAAAGGGCCGGACTGATGGGGGTTATGGCTACACCTTC
TRBV7-2	TRBJ2-5	NA	TRBD2	CASSTSGSHETQYF	TGTGCCAGCAGCACTAGCGGGAGTCACGAGACCCAGTACTTC
TRBV5-1	TRBJ2-1	NA	NA	CASSLIGNEQFF	TGCGCCAGCAGCTTGATCGGCAATGAGCAGTTCTTC
TRBV29-1	TRBJ2-1	NA	NA	CSVVFVWRHRSYNEQFF	TGCAGCGTTGTTTTTGTCTGGCGTCACCGATCCTACAATGAGCAGTTCTTC
TRBV28	TRBJ1-5	NA	NA	CATVTSNQPQHF	TGTGCCACCGTTACGTCTAATCAGCCCCAGCATTTT
TRBV25-1	TRBJ2-3	NA	NA	CASTDPSTDTQYF	TGTGCCAGCACAGATCCTAGCACAGATACGCAGTATTTT
TRBV6-5	TRBJ1-5	NA	NA	CASSLGGRQPQHF	TGTGCCAGCAGTCTGGGGGGGAGGCAGCCCCAGCATTTT
TRBV6-1	TRBJ2-3	NA	TRBD1	CAILDRGRDTQYF	TGTGCCATCCTCGACAGGGGCCGAGATACGCAGTATTTT
TRBV14	TRBJ2-1	NA	NA	CASSQDRDFYNEQFF	TGTGCCAGCAGCCAAGACCGGGACTTTTACAATGAGCAGTTCTTC
TRBV19	TRBJ2-7	NA	NA	CASSPGTSGIQEQYF	TGTGCCAGTAGTCCCGGGACCTCTGGGATTCAGGAGCAGTACTTC
TRBV9	TRBJ2-1	NA	NA	CASSPRGAKVNEQFF	TGTGCCAGCAGCCCCCGTGGCGCAAAAGTCAATGAGCAGTTCTTC
TRBV5-6	TRBJ2-2	NA	NA	CASRKQGLDTGELFF	TGTGCCAGCAGGAAACAGGGCCTGGACACCGGGGAGCTGTTTTTT
TRBV30	TRBJ1-5	NA	NA	CAWSLAKTGWGYQPQHF	TGTGCCTGGAGCCTAGCGAAGACTGGGTGGGGCTATCAGCCCCAGCATTTT
TRBV28	TRBJ1-1	once	NA	CASSSLREGYNTEAFF	TGTGCCAGCAGTTCCCTCAGAGAGGGATATAACACTGAAGCTTTCTTT